This T cell receptor (beta chain) appears in the sequencing data of a study of T cells in localized non-small cell lung cancer. TCRdb's table, derived via immunoSEQ multiplex PCR, lists solely in-frame clones and lacks some. This sample yields some 66,000 clones, of which roughly 81% are seen a single time; roughly 14% belongs to the top ten. The specimen comprised peripheral blood, sampled before any cancer treatment. This TCR came from a female donor older than 55 with stage I lung adenocarcinoma.

The CDR3 loop is CASSIAGSLTDTQYF. The CDR3 coding sequence is TGTGCCAGTAGTATAGCGGGATCTCTCACAGATACGCAGTATTTT. This chain connects TRBV19 to TRBJ2-3; tentative D call: TRBD2 (5 bases). CDR3 length: 15 residues. With 1 base removed from V and 2 bases from J, the gap between germline ends came to 10 bases. The germline V gene encodes CDR1 LNHDA and CDR2 SQIVND (reference sequence).